This T cell receptor (beta chain) stems from a study of blood T cell repertoires in COVID-19. Data came from immunoSEQ multiplex PCR; TCRdb stores just in-frame clones and leaves some out. The data show 150,000 to 200,000 clones, with 84% seen just once and roughly 8.6% held by the top ten. This CDR3 contains 13 residues. Germline V gene sequence: CDR1 SGHRS, CDR2 YFSETQ. Trimming left V 3 bases short and J 8 bases short, with 9 bases between. Enrolled through a virtual design, the participants were between 18 and 89 years of age and came from 24 US areas. Cohort placement rested on clinical history that participants reported themselves.

The chain carries TRBV5-1 and TRBJ1-6; tentative D call: TRBD1 (5 bases). The sample was PBMCs or T cells enriched from blood (not recorded which). The source is a woman aged 50 to 60 who had recovered from COVID-19. This CDR3 reads CASSSDIHSPLHF. The CDR3 DNA reads as TGCGCCAGCAGCTCGGACATACATTCACCCCTCCACTTT.